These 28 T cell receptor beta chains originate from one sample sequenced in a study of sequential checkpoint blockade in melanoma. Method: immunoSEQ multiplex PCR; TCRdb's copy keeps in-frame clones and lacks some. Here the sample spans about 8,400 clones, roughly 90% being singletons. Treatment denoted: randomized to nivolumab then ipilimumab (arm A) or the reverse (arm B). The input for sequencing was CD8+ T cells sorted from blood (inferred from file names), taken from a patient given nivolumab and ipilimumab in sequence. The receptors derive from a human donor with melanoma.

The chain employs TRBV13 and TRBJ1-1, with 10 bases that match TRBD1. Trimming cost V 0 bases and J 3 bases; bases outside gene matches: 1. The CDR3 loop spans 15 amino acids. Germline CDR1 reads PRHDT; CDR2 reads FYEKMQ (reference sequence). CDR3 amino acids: CASSLGTGGHTEAFF. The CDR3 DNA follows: TGTGCCAGCAGCTTAGGGACAGGGGGCCACACTGAAGCTTTCTTT.

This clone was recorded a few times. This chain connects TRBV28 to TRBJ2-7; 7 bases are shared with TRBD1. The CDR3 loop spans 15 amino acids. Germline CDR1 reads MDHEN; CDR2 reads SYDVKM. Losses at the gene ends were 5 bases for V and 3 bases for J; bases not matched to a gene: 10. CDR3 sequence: CASSTPQGFLYEQYF. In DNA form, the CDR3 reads TGTGCCAGCAGTACCCCACAGGGGTTCCTCTACGAGCAGTACTTC.

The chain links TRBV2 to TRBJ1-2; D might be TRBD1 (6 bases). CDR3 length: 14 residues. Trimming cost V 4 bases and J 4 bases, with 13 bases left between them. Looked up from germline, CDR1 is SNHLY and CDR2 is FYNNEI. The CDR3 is CASSGTDRVYGYTF. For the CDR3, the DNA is TGTGCCAGCAGTGGGACAGATAGGGTCTATGGCTACACCTTC. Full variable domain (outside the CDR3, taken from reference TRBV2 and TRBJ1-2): EPEVTQTPSHQVTQMGQEVILRCVPISNHLYFYWYRQILGQKVEFLVSFYNNEISEKSEIFDDQFSVERPDGSNFTLKIRSTKLEDSAMYFCASSGTDRVYGYTFGSGTRLTVV.

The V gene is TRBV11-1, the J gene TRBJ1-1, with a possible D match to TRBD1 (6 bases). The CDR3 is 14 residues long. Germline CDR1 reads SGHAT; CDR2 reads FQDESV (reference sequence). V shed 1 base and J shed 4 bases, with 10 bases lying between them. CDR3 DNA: TGTGCCAGCAGCTTAGTAACAGGGACCACTGAAGCTTTCTTT. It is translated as CASSLVTGTTEAFF. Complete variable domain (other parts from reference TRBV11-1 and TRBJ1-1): EAEVAQSPRYKITEKSQAVAFWCDPISGHATLYWYRQILGQGPELLVQFQDESVVDDSQLPKDRFSAERLKGVDSTLKIQPAELGDSAMYLCASSLVTGTTEAFFGQGTRLTVV.

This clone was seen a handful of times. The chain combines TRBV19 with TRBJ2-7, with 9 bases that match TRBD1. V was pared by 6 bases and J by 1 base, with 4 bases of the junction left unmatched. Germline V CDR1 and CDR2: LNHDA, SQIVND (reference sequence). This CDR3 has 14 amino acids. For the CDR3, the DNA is TGTGCCAGTAGCCAGGGGACAGGGTCCTACGAGCAGTACTTC. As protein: CASSQGTGSYEQYF.

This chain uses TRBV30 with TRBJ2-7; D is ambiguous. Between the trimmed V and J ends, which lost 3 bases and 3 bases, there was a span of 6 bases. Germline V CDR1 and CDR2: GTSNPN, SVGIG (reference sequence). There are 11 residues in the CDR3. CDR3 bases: TGTGCCTGGAGAACTAACTACGAGCAGTACTTC. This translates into CAWRTNYEQYF.

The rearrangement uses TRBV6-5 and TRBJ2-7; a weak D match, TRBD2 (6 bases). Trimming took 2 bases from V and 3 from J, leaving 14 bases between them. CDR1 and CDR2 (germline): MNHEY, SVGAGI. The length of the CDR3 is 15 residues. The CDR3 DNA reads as TGTGCCAGCAGTTACGAGACTAGATTTGGCTACGAGCAGTACTTC. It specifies CASSYETRFGYEQYF.

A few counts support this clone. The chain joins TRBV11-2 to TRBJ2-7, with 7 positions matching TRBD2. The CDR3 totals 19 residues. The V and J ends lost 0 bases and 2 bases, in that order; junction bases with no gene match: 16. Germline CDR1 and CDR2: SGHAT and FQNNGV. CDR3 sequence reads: CASSLDRASGLLLPYEQYF. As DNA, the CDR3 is TGTGCCAGCAGCTTAGATCGGGCTAGCGGTCTACTTCTCCCCTACGAGCAGTACTTC.

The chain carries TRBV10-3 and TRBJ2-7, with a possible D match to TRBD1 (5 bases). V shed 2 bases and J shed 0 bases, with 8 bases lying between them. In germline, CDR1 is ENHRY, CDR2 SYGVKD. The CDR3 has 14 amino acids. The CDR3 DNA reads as TGTGCCATCAGTGAGCCAGGGTCCTCCTACGAGCAGTACTTC. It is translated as CAISEPGSSYEQYF.

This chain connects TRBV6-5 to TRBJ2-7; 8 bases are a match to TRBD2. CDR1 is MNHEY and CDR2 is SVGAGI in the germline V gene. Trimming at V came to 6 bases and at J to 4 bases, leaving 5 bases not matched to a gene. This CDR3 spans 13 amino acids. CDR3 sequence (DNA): TGTGCCAGCAGCAACGGACTAGCTTACGAGCAGTACGTC. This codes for CASSNGLAYEQYV.

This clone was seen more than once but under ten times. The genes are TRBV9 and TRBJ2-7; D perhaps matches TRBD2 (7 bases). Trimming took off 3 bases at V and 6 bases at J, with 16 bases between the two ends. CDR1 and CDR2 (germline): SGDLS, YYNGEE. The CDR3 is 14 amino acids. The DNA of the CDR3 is TGTGCCAGCAGCGCAAGGGGGGGGGTAACCGAGCAGTACTTC. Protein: CASSARGGVTEQYF.

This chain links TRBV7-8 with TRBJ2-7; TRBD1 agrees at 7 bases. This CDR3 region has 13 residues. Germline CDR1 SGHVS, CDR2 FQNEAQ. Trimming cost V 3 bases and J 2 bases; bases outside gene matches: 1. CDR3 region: CASSFRGTYEQYF. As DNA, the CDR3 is TGTGCCAGCAGCTTCAGGGGGACCTACGAGCAGTACTTC.

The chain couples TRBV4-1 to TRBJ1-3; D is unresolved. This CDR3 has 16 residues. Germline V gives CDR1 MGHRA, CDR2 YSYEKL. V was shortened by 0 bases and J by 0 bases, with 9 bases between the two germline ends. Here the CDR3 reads CASSQDWQRSGNTIYF. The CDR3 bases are TGCGCCAGCAGCCAAGATTGGCAGCGCTCTGGAAACACCATATATTTT.

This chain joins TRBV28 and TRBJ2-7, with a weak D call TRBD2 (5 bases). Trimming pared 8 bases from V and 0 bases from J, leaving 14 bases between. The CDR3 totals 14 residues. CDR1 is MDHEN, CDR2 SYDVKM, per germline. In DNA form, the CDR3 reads TGTGCCAGCTCCAGGACTGGCAGCTCCTACGAGCAGTACTTC. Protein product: CASSRTGSSYEQYF.

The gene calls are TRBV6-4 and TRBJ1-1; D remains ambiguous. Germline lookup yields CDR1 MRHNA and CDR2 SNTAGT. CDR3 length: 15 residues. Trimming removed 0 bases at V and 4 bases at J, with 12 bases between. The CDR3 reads CASSDSDRGSTEAFF. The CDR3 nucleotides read TGTGCCAGCAGTGACTCGGACCGAGGGAGCACTGAAGCTTTCTTT.

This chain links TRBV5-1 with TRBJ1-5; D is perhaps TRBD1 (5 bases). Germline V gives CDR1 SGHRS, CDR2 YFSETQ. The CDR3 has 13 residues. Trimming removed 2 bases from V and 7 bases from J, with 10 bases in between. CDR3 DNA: TGCGCCAGCAGCTTCGGAGGGGACCAGCCCCAGCATTTT. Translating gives CASSFGGDQPQHF.

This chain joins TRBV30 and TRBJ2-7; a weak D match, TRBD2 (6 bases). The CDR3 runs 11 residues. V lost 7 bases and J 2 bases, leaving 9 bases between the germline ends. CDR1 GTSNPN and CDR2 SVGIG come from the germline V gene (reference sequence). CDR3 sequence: CALAEAYEQYF. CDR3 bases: TGTGCCTTAGCGGAGGCCTACGAGCAGTACTTC.

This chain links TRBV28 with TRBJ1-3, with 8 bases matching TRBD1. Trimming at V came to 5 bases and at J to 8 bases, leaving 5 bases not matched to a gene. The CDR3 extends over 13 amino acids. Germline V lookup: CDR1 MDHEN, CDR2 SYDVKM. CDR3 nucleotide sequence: TGTGCCAGCAGTCCCCAGGGGGCGTACACCATATATTTT. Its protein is CASSPQGAYTIYF. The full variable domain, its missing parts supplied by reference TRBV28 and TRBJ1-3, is DVKVTQSSRYLVKRTGEKVFLECVQDMDHENMFWYRQDPGLGLRLIYFSYDVKMKEKGDIPEGYSVSREKKERFSLILESASTNQTSMYLCASSPQGAYTIYFGEGSWLTVV.

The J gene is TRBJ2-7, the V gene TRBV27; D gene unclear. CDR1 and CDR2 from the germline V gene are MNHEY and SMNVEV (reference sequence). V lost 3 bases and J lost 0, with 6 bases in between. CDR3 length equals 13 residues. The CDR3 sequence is CASSFSSSYEQYF. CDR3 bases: TGTGCCAGCAGTTTCTCTTCCTCCTACGAGCAGTACTTC.

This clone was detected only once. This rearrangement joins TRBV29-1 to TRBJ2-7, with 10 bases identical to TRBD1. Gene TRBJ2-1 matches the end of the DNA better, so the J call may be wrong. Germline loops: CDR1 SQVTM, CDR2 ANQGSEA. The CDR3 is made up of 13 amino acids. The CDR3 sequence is CSVDRGPYNEQFF. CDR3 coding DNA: TGCAGCGTAGACAGGGGGCCCTACAATGAGCAGTTCTTC.

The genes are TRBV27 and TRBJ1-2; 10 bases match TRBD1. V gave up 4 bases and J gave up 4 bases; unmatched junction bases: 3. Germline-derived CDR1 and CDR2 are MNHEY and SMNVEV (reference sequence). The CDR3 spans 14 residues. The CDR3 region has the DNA TGTGCCAGCAGTTGGACAGGGGGAGTCTATGGCTACACCTTC. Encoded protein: CASSWTGGVYGYTF.

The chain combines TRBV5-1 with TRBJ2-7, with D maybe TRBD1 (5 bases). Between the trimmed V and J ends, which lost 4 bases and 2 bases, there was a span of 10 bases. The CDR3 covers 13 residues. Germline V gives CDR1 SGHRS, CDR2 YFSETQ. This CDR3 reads CASSPGQPYEQYF. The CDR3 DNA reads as TGCGCCAGCAGCCCTGGACAACCCTACGAGCAGTACTTC.

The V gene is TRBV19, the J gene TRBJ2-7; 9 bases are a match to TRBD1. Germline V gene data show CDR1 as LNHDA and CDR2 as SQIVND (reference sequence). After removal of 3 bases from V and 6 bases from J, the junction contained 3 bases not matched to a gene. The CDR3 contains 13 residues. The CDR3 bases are TGTGCCAGTAGTATGGACAGGGGATCCGAGCAGTACGTC. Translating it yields CASSMDRGSEQYV.

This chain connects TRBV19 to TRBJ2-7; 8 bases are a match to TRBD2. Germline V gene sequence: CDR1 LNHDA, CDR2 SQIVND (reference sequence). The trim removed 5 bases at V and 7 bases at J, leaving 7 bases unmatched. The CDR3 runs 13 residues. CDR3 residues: CASSATGGREQYF. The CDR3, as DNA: TGTGCCAGTAGTGCGACAGGCGGGAGGGAGCAGTACTTC.

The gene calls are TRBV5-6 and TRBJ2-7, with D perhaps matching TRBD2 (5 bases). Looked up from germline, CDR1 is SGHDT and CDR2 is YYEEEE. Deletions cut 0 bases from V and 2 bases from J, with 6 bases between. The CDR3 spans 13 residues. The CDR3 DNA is TGTGCCAGCAGCTTGGGACTAACCTACGAGCAGTACGTC. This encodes CASSLGLTYEQYV.

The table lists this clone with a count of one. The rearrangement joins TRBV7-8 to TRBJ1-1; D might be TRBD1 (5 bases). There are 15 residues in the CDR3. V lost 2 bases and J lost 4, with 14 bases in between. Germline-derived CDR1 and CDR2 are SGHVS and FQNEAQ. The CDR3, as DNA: TGTGCCAGCAGCTTAAGTCAGGGCCAAGGCACTGAAGCTTTCTTT. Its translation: CASSLSQGQGTEAFF.

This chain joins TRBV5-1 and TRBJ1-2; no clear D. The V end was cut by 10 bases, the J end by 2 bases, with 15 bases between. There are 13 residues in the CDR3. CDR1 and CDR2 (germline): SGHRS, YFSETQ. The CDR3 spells CAWPSNTNYGYTF. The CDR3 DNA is TGCGCCTGGCCCTCGAATACGAACTATGGCTACACCTTC.

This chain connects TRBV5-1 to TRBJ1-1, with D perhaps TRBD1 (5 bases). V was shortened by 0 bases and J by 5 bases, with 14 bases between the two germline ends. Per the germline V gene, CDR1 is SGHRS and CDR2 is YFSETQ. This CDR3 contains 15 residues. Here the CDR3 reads CASSLARGIWTEAFF. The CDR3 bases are TGCGCCAGCAGCTTGGCTCGGGGGATTTGGACTGAAGCTTTCTTT.